One sample yielded the 5 T cell receptor beta chains listed below, sequenced in a study of control samples from healthy donors and cancer patients. Repertoires were generated with immunoSEQ multiplex PCR, while TCRdb's copy carries only in-frame clones and drops some. The repertoire holds some 170,000 clones, with approximately 96% as singletons. Sequences were obtained from blood. The receptor source for this set is a young woman in good health.

The chain has TRBV5-1 and TRBJ2-1, with 8 bases fitting TRBD2. Germline loops: CDR1 SGHRS, CDR2 YFSETQ. The CDR3 contains 15 residues. V lost 0 bases and J lost 7; bases outside the gene matches: 6. DNA for the CDR3: TGCGCCAGCAGCTTGGTGGCGGGGGGCGGAAATGAGCAGTTCTTC. It encodes CASSLVAGGGNEQFF.

The chain links TRBV4-1 to TRBJ1-4; TRBD1 might be the D (5 bases). Deletions cut 5 bases from V and 8 bases from J, with 12 bases between. Germline CDR1 reads MGHRA; CDR2 reads YSYEKL. The length of the CDR3 is 13 residues. In DNA, the CDR3 is TGCGCCAGCAGCGTGGGGGTTTACGAAAAACTGTTTTTT. Translation gives CASSVGVYEKLFF.

The chain joins TRBV2 to TRBJ2-1; D unresolved. Germline lookup yields CDR1 SNHLY and CDR2 FYNNEI. This CDR3 comprises 13 residues. The V and J ends lost 3 bases and 5 bases respectively, with 8 bases between them. The CDR3 region has the DNA TGTGCCAGCAGTGATGGGGTTAACAATGAGCAGTTCTTC. It yields the protein CASSDGVNNEQFF.

This rearrangement joins TRBV6-5 to TRBJ2-1; tentatively, D is TRBD1 (5 bases). CDR3 length: 12 residues. CDR1 is MNHEY, CDR2 SVGAGI, per germline. V dropped 8 bases and J dropped 6 bases, with 11 bases sitting between them. DNA for the CDR3: TGTGCCAGCCAAGGCAGGGTCAATGAGCAGTTCTTC. It is translated as CASQGRVNEQFF.

This sequence joins TRBV5-6 and TRBJ1-5; 7 bases match TRBD1. The germline V gene encodes CDR1 SGHDT and CDR2 YYEEEE. V lost 1 base and J lost 3; bases outside the gene matches: 10. The CDR3 sequence is 17 residues long. CDR3 region: CASSLKRQGAVNQPQHF. The CDR3 DNA sequence: TGTGCCAGCAGCTTGAAGAGACAGGGTGCTGTCAATCAGCCCCAGCATTTT.